Shown below are 9 T cell receptor beta chains from a single sample sequenced in a study of Graves' ophthalmopathy and Graves' hyperthyroidism. RNA served as the template for amplifying TCR beta CDR3 regions. HTBI primers primed a first-round RT-PCR, and a second-round multiplex PCR followed. TCRdb recomputed calls from the multiplex PCR reads with MiXCR, one row per CDR3 protein. The data hold 300,000 to 500,000 distinct CDR3 sequences, with just over 15% observed a single time. Sequencing was carried out using peripheral blood. These receptors originate from a woman aged 18 to 35 with stable Graves' hyperthyroidism.

The J gene is TRBJ2-5, the V gene TRBV11-2; 10 nucleotides line up with TRBD2. Germline CDR1 reads SGHAT; CDR2 reads FQNNGV. This CDR3 comprises 15 residues. The V segment lost 5 bases and the J segment 7 bases; nucleotides outside the gene matches: 10. The CDR3 region is CASSLSRTSGGTQYF. The CDR3 DNA reads TGTGCCAGCAGCCTATCCCGGACTAGCGGTGGGACCCAGTACTTC. Complete variable domain (other parts from reference TRBV11-2 and TRBJ2-5): EAGVAQSPRYKIIEKRQSVAFWCNPISGHATLYWYQQILGQGPKLLIQFQNNGVVDDSQLPKDRFSAERLKGVDSTLKIQPAKLEDSAVYLCASSLSRTSGGTQYFGPGTRLLVL.

The V call is TRBV3-1, the J call TRBJ1-1, with TRBD1 matching 7 bases. The germline V gene encodes CDR1 LGHDT and CDR2 YNNKEL (reference sequence). The V and J ends lost 4 bases and 6 bases, in that order; junction bases with no gene match: 20. The CDR3 runs to 18 residues. For the CDR3, the DNA is TGTGCCAGCAGCCGACGGATCGGGACAGCGGGGTTGGGCTCTGAAGCTTTCTTT. Its translation: CASSRRIGTAGLGSEAFF. Full variable domain (outside the CDR3, taken from reference TRBV3-1 and TRBJ1-1): DTAVSQTPKYLVTQMGNDKSIKCEQNLGHDTMYWYKQDSKKFLKIMFSYNNKELIINETVPNRFSPKSPDKAHLNLHINSLELGDSAVYFCASSRRIGTAGLGSEAFFGQGTRLTVV.

This clonotype was recorded many times. The chain links TRBV24-1 to TRBJ1-5, with a weak D call TRBD1 (6 bases). Germline CDR1 reads KGHDR; CDR2 reads SFDVKD. The V end lost 4 bases, the J end lost 6 bases, and 6 bases lay between the germline ends. The CDR3 contains 12 residues. CDR3 protein: CATSEGAQPQHF. In nucleotides, the CDR3 is TGTGCCACCAGTGAGGGGGCTCAGCCCCAGCATTTT.

This clonotype has at least ten counts. The gene calls are TRBV7-2 and TRBJ2-5; 12 bases line up with TRBD2. In germline, CDR1 is SGHTA, CDR2 FQGNSA. CDR3 length equals 15 residues. V dropped 4 bases and J dropped 2; count of bases not matched to a gene: 2. CDR3 in amino acids: CASSSSGGGQETQYF. Here the CDR3 DNA reads TGTGCCAGCAGCTCTAGCGGGGGGGGTCAAGAGACCCAGTACTTC.

The chain carries TRBV3-1 and TRBJ1-2, with D unresolved. The CDR3 totals 15 residues. CDR1 and CDR2 from the germline V gene are LGHDT and YNNKEL (reference sequence). Trimming shortened V by 1 base and J by 4 bases, and 13 bases separated the two germline ends. Here the CDR3 reads CASSQVERGGYGYTF. DNA for the CDR3: TGTGCCAGCAGCCAAGTCGAACGGGGAGGCTATGGCTACACCTTC.

This clonotype was observed many times. The chain employs TRBV4-1 and TRBJ2-4; D unresolved. The germline V and J ends were trimmed by 2 bases and 0 bases, with 5 bases remaining between them. This CDR3 contains 14 residues. Germline V gene lookup returns CDR1 MGHRA and CDR2 YSYEKL. CDR3 DNA sequence: TGCGCCAGCAGCCAACCGATAGCCAAAAACATTCAGTACTTC. This sequence encodes CASSQPIAKNIQYF.

This clonotype was seen ten or more times. This rearrangement joins TRBV12-5 to TRBJ1-6; D perhaps matches TRBD1 (5 bases). V was trimmed by 1 base and J by 8 bases, leaving 12 bases between them. Germline CDR1 reads LGHNT; CDR2 reads FRNRAP. The CDR3 is 15 amino acids. CDR3 loop: CASGLAGTSYSPLHF. In DNA form, the CDR3 reads TGTGCTAGTGGTTTGGCCGGGACTTCTTATTCACCCCTCCACTTT.

The chain employs TRBV2 and TRBJ1-2, with a tentative D call TRBD1 (6 bases). This CDR3 contains 13 residues. Germline CDR1 reads SNHLY; CDR2 reads FYNNEI. Trimming cost V 4 bases and J 7 bases, with 13 bases left between them. CDR3 sequence: CASSGGGRGGYTF. CDR3 sequence (DNA): TGTGCCAGCAGTGGAGGGGGGCGAGGTGGCTACACCTTC. Using reference TRBV2 and TRBJ1-2 for the parts outside the CDR3, the full variable domain is EPEVTQTPSHQVTQMGQEVILRCVPISNHLYFYWYRQILGQKVEFLVSFYNNEISEKSEIFDDQFSVERPDGSNFTLKIRSTKLEDSAMYFCASSGGGRGGYTFGSGTRLTVV.

This clonotype has a count of ten or more. The germline gene is not matched at one end of the junction; a read error may be the cause. The rearrangement links TRBV7-7 to TRBJ2-5, with 7 bases aligning to TRBD1. Per germline, CDR1 SSHAT and CDR2 FNYEAQ (reference sequence). The CDR3 covers 14 residues. The CDR3 region is CASSAGTAKETQYF. For the CDR3, the DNA is TGTGCTAGCAGCGCCGGGACAGCTAAAGAGACCCAGTACTTC.